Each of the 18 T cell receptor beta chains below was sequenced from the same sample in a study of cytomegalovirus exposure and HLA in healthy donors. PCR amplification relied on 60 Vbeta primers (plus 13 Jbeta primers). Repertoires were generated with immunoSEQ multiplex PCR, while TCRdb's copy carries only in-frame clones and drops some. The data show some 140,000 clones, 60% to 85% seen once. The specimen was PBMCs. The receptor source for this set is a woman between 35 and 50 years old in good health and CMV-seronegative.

CDR3 sequence reads: CASSQDSISYEQYF. The DNA of the CDR3 is TGTGCCAGCAGCCAGGACAGTATCTCCTACGAGCAGTACTTC. The chain is built from TRBV4-2 and TRBJ2-7; tentatively, D is TRBD1 (6 bases). This CDR3 is 14 amino acids long. Trimming removed 3 bases from V and 0 bases from J, with 9 bases in between. Per germline, CDR1 LGHNA and CDR2 YNFKEQ.

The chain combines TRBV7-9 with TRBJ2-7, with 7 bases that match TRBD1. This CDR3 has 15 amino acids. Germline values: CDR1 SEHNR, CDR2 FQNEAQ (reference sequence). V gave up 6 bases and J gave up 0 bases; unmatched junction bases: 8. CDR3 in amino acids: CASSTGEPASYEQYF. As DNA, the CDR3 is TGTGCCAGCAGTACAGGGGAGCCGGCCTCCTACGAGCAGTACTTC.

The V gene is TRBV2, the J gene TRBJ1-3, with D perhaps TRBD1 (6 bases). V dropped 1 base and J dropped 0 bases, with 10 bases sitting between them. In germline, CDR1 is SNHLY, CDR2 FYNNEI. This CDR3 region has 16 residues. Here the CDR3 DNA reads TGTGCCAGCAGTGAAGGAAGAGGGGGCTCTGGAAACACCATATATTTT. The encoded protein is CASSEGRGGSGNTIYF.

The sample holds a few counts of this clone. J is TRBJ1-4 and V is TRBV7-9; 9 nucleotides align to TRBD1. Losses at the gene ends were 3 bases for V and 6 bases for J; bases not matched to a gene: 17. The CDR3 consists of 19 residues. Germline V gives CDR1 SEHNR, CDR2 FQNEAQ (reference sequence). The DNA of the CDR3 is TGTGCCAGCAGCTTCATATCCGGGACAGGGTATCACCTGGATGAAAAACTGTTTTTT. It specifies CASSFISGTGYHLDEKLFF.

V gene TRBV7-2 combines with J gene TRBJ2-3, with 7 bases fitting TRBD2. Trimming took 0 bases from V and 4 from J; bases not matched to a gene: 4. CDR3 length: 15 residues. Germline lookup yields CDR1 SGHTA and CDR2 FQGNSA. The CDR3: CASSLATRGADTQYF. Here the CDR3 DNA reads TGTGCCAGCAGCTTAGCTACCCGGGGGGCAGATACGCAGTATTTT.

The CDR3 DNA reads as TGTGCCAGCTCAACAGGGGGCGGGCAGCCCCAGCATTTT. Its protein product is CASSTGGGQPQHF. The rearrangement uses TRBV18 and TRBJ1-5; 9 bases are shared with TRBD1. Per germline, CDR1 KGHSH and CDR2 LQKENI. With V trimmed by 5 bases and J by 7 bases, 3 bases remained unmatched. The CDR3 has 13 residues.

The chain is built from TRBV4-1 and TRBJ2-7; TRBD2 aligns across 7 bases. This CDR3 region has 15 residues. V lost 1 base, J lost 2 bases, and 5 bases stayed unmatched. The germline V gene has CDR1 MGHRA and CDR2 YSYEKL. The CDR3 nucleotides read TGCGCCAGCAGCCAAGTATCAGGGAGGGCCTACGAGCAGTACTTC. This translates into CASSQVSGRAYEQYF.

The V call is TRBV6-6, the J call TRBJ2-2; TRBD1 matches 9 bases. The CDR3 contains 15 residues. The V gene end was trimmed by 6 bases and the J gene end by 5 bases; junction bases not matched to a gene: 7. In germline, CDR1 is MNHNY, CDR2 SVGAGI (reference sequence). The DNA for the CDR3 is TGTGCCAGCAGCCCGACAGGGGGGGGGACCGGGGAGCTGTTTTTT. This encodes CASSPTGGGTGELFF.

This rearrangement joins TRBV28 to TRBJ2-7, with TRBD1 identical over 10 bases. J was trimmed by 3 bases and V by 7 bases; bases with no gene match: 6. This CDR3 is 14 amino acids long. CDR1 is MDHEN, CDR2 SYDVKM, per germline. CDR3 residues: CASIKTGGNYEQYF. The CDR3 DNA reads TGTGCCAGCATTAAGACAGGGGGCAACTACGAGCAGTACTTC.

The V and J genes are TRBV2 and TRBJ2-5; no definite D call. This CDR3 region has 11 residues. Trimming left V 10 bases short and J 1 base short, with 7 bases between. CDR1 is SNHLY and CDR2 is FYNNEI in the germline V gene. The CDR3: CANNIQETQYF. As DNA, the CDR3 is TGTGCCAACAATATCCAAGAGACCCAGTACTTC.

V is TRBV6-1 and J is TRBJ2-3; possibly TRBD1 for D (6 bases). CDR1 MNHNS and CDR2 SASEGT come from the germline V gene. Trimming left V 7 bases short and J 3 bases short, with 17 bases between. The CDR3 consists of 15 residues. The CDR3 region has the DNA TGTGCCAGCACTCTCACAGGGTCGACGACAGATACGCAGTATTTT. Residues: CASTLTGSTTDTQYF.

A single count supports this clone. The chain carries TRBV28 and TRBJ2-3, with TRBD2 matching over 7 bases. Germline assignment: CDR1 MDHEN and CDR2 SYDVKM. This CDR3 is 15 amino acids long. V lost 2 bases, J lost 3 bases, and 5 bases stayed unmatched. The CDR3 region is CASSLAGDNTDTQYF. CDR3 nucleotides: TGTGCCAGCAGTTTAGCGGGAGATAATACAGATACGCAGTATTTT.

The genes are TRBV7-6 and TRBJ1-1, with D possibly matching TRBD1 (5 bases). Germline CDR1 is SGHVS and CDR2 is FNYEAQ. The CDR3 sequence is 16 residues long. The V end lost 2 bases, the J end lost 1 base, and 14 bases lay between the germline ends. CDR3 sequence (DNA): TGTGCCAGCAGCTTACACCTAAACGACAGGAACACTGAAGCTTTCTTT. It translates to CASSLHLNDRNTEAFF.

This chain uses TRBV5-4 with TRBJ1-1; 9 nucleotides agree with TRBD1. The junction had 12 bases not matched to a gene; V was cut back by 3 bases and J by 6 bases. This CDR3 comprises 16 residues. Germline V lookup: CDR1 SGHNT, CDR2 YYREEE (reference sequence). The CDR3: CASSSGTGTFSAEAFF. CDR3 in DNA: TGTGCCAGCAGCTCCGGGACAGGGACTTTCTCTGCTGAAGCTTTCTTT.

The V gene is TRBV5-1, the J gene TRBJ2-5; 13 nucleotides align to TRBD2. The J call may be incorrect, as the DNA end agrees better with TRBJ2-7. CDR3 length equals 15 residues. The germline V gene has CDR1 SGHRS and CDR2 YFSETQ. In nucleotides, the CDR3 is TGCGCCACCCACCCTGGACTAGCGGGAGCTTTCGAGCAGTACTTC. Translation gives CATHPGLAGAFEQYF.

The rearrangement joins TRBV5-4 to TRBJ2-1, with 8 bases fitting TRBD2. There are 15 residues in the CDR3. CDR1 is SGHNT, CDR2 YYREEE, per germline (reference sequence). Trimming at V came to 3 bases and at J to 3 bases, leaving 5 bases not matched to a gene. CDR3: CASSSQAGGYNEQFF. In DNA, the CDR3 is TGTGCCAGCAGCTCCCAGGCGGGGGGCTACAATGAGCAGTTCTTC.

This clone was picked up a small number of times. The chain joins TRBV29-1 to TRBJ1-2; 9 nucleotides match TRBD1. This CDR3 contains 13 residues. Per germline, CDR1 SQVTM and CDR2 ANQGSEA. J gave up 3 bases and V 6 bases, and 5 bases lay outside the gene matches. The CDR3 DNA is TGCAGCGTGAGGACAGGGGAGGACTATGGCTACACCTTC. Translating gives CSVRTGEDYGYTF.

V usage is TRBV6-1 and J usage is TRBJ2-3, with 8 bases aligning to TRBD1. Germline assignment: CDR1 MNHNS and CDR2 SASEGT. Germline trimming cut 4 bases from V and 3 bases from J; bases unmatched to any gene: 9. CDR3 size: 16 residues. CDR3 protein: CASSGTGTLPTDTQYF. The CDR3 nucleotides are TGTGCCAGCAGTGGGACAGGGACCCTGCCAACAGATACGCAGTATTTT.